Given below is one T cell receptor (beta chain) in context. The CDR3 length is 14 residues. After removal of 6 bases from V and 5 bases from J, the junction contained 6 bases not matched to a gene. Germline V gene lookup returns CDR1 MDHEN and CDR2 SYDVKM. This entry belongs to a study of blood T cell repertoires in COVID-19. Study-wide background: The origin of the acute and convalescent COVID-19 samples was the United States, Italy and Spain. PBMCs, B-cell-depleted T cells, or T cells provided the cDNA or gDNA that made up the material.

Assay: immunoSEQ multiplex PCR; the TCRdb copy retains only in-frame clones and omits some. The data show about 8,300 clones, approximately 88% seen once. Sequenced material: peripheral blood. The clonotype was recovered from a human donor with active COVID-19. The donor label of this sample is uncertain. The J gene is TRBJ2-7, the V gene TRBV28; 11 bases agree with TRBD2. The CDR3 loop is CASSLTSGSDEQYF. The CDR3 region has the DNA TGTGCCAGCAGCCTTACTAGCGGGAGCGACGAGCAGTACTTC.